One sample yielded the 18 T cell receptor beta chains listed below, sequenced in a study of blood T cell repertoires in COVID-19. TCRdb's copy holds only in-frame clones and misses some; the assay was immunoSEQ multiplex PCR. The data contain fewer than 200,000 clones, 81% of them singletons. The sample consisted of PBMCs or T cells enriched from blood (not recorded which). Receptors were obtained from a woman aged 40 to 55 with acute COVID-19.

CDR3 region: CASKPAPRGNYGYTF. CDR3 DNA: TGCGCCAGCAAACCGGCCCCCCGGGGGAACTATGGCTACACCTTC. The J gene is TRBJ1-2, the V gene TRBV4-1; TRBD1 might be the D (5 bases). The CDR3 has 15 residues. Germline assignment: CDR1 MGHRA and CDR2 YSYEKL. V lost 7 bases, J lost 2 bases, and 17 bases lay in between.

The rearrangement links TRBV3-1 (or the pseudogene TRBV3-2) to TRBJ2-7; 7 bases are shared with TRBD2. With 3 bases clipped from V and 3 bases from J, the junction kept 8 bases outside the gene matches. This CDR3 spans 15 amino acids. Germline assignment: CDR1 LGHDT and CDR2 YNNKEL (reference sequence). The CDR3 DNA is TGTGCCAGCAGCCAGGGCATGGGGGGGATCTACGAGCAGTACTTC. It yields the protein CASSQGMGGIYEQYF.

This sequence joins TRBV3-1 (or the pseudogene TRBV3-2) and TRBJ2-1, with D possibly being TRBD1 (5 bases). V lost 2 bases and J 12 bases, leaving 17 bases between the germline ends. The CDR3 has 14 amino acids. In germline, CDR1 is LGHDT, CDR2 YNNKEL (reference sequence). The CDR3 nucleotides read TGTGCCAGCAGCCAACAGCACAGGTTTGTCCGGCAGTTCTTC. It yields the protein CASSQQHRFVRQFF.

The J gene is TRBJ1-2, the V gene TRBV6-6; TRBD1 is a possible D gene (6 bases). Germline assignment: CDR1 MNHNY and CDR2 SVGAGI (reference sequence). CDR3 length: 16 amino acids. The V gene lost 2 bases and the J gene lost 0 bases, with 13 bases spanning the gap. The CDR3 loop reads CASSYPHRDPNYGYTF. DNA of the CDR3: TGTGCCAGCAGTTACCCTCACAGGGATCCTAACTATGGCTACACCTTC.

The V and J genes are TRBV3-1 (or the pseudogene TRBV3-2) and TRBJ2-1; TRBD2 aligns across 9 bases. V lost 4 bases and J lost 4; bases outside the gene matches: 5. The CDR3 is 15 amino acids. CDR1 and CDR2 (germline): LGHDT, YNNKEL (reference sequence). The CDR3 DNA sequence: TGTGCCAGCAGCCCAAGGACTAGCGTATACAATGAGCAGTTCTTC. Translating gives CASSPRTSVYNEQFF.

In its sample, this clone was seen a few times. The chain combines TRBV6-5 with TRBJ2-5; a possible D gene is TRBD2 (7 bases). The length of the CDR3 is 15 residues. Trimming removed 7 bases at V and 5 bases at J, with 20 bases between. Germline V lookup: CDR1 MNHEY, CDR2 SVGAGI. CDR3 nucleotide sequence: TGTGCCAGCATGTTGATCGGGGGGCAGCTGGAGACCCAGTACTTC. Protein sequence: CASMLIGGQLETQYF.

CDR3 DNA sequence: TGTGCCACCAGTGATGGGTTACAGGGGCAGGCCCAAGAGACCCAGTACTTC. This sequence encodes CATSDGLQGQAQETQYF. The genes are TRBV24-1 and TRBJ2-5, with TRBD1 matching 7 bases. CDR1 is KGHDR and CDR2 is SFDVKD in the germline V gene. V dropped 3 bases and J dropped 1; count of bases not matched to a gene: 10. This CDR3 region has 17 residues.

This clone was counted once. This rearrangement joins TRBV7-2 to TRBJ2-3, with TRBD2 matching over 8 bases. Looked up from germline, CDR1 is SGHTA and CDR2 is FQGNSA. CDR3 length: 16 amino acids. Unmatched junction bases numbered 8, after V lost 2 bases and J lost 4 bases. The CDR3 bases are TGTGCCAGCAGCTTATCTTCTAGCGGGCGGGCAGATACGCAGTATTTT. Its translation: CASSLSSSGRADTQYF.

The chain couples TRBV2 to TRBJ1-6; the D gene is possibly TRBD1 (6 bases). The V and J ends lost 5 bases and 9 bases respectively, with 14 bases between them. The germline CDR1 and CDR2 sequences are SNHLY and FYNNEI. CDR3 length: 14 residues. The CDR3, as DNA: TGTGCCAGCAGTCCCGGGACAACAATTTCACCCCTCCACTTT. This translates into CASSPGTTISPLHF.

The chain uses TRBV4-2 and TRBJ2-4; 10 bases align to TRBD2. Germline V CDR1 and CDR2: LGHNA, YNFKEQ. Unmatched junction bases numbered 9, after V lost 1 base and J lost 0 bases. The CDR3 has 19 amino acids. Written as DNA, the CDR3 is TGTGCCAGCAGCCAAGTATTGGCTAGCGGGAGCCTAGCCAAAAACATTCAGTACTTC. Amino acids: CASSQVLASGSLAKNIQYF.

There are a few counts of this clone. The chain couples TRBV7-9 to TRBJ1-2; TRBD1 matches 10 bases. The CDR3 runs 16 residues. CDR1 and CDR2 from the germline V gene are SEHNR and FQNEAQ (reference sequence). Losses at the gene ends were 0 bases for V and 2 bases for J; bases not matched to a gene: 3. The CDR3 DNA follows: TGTGCCAGCAGCTTAGCCGGGACAGGGGTAAACTATGGCTACACCTTC. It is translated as CASSLAGTGVNYGYTF. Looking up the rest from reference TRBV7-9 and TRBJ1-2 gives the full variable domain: DTGVSQNPRHKITKRGQNVTFRCDPISEHNRLYWYRQTLGQGPEFLTYFQNEAQLEKSRLLSDRFSAERPKGSFSTLEIQRTEQGDSAMYLCASSLAGTGVNYGYTFGSGTRLTVV.

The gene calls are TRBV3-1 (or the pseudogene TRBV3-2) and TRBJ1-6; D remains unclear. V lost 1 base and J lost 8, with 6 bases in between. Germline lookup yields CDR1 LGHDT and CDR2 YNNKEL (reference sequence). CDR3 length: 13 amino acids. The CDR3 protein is CASSQVRDSPLHF. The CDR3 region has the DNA TGTGCCAGCAGCCAAGTGCGGGATTCACCCCTCCACTTT.

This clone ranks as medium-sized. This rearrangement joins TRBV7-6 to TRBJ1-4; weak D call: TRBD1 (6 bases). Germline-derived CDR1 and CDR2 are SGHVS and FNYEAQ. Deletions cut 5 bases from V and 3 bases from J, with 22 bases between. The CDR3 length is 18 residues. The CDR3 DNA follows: TGTGCCAGCAGCGCATACAGGGAGCGCGTTGTGGCTAATGAAAAACTGTTTTTT. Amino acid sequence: CASSAYRERVVANEKLFF.

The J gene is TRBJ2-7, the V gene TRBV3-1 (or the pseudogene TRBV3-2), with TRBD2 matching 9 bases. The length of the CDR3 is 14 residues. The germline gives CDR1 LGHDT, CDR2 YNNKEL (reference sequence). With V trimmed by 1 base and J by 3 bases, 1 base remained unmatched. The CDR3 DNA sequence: TGTGCCAGCAGCCAAGGGACTAGCGACTACGAGCAGTACTTC. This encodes CASSQGTSDYEQYF.

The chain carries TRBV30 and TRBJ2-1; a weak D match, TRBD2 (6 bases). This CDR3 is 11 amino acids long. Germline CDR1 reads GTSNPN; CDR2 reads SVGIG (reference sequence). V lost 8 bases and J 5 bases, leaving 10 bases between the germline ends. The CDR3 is CARTSNNEQFF. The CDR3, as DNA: TGTGCCCGAACTAGCAACAATGAGCAGTTCTTC.

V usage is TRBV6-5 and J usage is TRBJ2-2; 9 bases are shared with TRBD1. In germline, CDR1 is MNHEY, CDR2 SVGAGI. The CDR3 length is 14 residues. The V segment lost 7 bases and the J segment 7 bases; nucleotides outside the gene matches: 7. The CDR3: CASMGQGFHGELFF. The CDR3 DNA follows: TGTGCCAGCATGGGACAGGGTTTCCACGGGGAGCTGTTTTTT.

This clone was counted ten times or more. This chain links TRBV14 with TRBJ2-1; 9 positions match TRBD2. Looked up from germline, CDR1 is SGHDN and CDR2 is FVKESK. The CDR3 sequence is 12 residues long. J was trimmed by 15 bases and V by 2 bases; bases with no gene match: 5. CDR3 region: CASSQIGTSLFF. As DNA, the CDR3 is TGTGCCAGCAGCCAAATTGGGACTAGCTTGTTCTTC.

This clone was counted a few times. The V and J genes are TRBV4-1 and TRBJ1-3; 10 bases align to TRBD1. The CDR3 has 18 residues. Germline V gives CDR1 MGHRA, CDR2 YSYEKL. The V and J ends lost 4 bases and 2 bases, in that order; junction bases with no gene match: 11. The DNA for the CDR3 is TGCGCCAGCAGCCCAAGTTATGGAGACAGGGGGCCTGGAAACACCATATATTTT. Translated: CASSPSYGDRGPGNTIYF.